A selection of T cell receptor beta chains follows, all from one sample in a study of shared clonotypes between healthy human individuals. TCRdb's table, derived via immunoSEQ multiplex PCR, lists solely in-frame clones and lacks some. The sample holds fewer than 650,000 clones, roughly four fifths seen once. Sequences were obtained from PBMCs. The receptors were gathered from a woman aged 40-49 years in good health. Some clones in this sample may be carry-over from other donors' samples. Both conserved end residues are part of each CDR3. Each record gives: J gene, V gene, D gene, CDR3 protein. The D gene is left open where the match is weak.

J: TRBJ2-5
V: TRBV2
D: TRBD1
CDR3: CASSEGDRGETQYF

J: TRBJ1-6
V: TRBV6-6
D: TRBD1
CDR3: CASSYSPDRGSPLHF

J: TRBJ2-3
V: TRBV2
D: TRBD2
CDR3: CASSSSGRTDTQYF

J: TRBJ1-2
V: TRBV28
D: NA
CDR3: CASSFRAYGYTF

J: TRBJ2-3
V: TRBV27
D: TRBD1
CDR3: CASSQRIRTGGFTDTQYF

J: TRBJ2-4
V: TRBV9
D: TRBD1
CDR3: CASSVEGQGANIQYF

J: TRBJ2-7
V: TRBV7-2
D: TRBD2
CDR3: CASSPPGLAMYEQYF

J: TRBJ2-3
V: TRBV14
D: TRBD2
CDR3: CASTHSSGGDTQYF

J: TRBJ1-1
V: TRBV4-2
D: TRBD1
CDR3: CASSQPRDSTEAFF

J: TRBJ1-2
V: TRBV6-1
D: TRBD1
CDR3: CATQGQGIVYGYTF

J: TRBJ1-2
V: TRBV2
D: NA
CDR3: CASSEAGRVALPGGYTF

J: TRBJ2-2
V: TRBV7-8
D: TRBD2
CDR3: CASNPTSGRAPGELFF

J: TRBJ2-7
V: TRBV19
D: NA
CDR3: CASSQPGTFMGQYF

J: TRBJ2-5
V: TRBV10-3
D: NA
CDR3: CATRDTSQETQYF

J: TRBJ2-3
V: TRBV29-1
D: TRBD2
CDR3: CSVVPGLGTGRQYF

J: TRBJ2-7
V: TRBV6-1
D: NA
CDR3: CASMGDSYEQYF

J: TRBJ1-1
V: TRBV30
D: NA
CDR3: CASNRVNTEAFF

J: TRBJ2-3
V: TRBV5-8
D: NA
CDR3: CASSLFLGDTQYF

J: TRBJ2-3
V: TRBV5-1
D: NA
CDR3: CASSFEAREADTQYF

J: TRBJ1-1
V: TRBV5-1
D: NA
CDR3: CASSPEPEGMNTEAFF

J: TRBJ1-4
V: TRBV21-1
D: NA
CDR3: CASSRTRSGQLNEKLFF

J: TRBJ2-2
V: TRBV30
D: NA
CDR3: CAWSVPHLGTGELFF

J: TRBJ2-5
V: TRBV5-1
D: NA
CDR3: CASSLLGTPQETQYF

J: TRBJ2-1
V: TRBV7-9
D: NA
CDR3: CASSPGDEQFF